In this sample, the clone carrying this TCR beta chain turned up a few times. This record belongs to a study of T-cell reconstitution after alpha-beta-depleted transplantation in children. As it was prepared, the TCRbeta library received unique molecular identifiers. In TCRdb, the PCR reads were re-called with MiXCR into one record per CDR3 protein. The table lists approximately 85,000 distinct CDR3 sequences, around 14% of them singletons. Germline values: CDR1 ENHRY, CDR2 SYGVKD. The CDR3 sequence is 12 residues long. The V gene lost 0 bases and the J gene lost 9 bases, with 8 bases spanning the gap.

The material sequenced was PBMCs, mostly from graft donor cells, taken 180 days after TCRalphabeta/CD19-depleted stem cell transplant. This sequence was found in a male patient aged 2 to 9 who had a stem cell transplant for acute lymphoblastic leukemia, so the T cells may come from the graft donor. The V call is TRBV10-3, the J call TRBJ2-5; D uncertain. DNA of the CDR3: TGTGCCATCAGTGAGTCGAAAAAGGCCCAGTACTTC. As protein: CAISESKKAQYF.